These 21 T cell receptor beta chains originate from one sample sequenced in a study of shared clonotypes between healthy human individuals. TCRdb's table, derived via immunoSEQ multiplex PCR, lists solely in-frame clones and lacks some. This table has some 2,000,000 clones, under 97% appearing once. The sequencing input was naive CD4+ T cells sorted from blood. Noted subset: CD45RA+ positively selected. The receptors derive from a man younger than 35 in good health.

Concerning this clone: This CDR3 is also generated by other DNA sequences in the sample. The rearrangement links TRBV18 to TRBJ1-5; 7 nucleotides match TRBD1. This CDR3 comprises 13 residues. The ends lost 3 bases at V and 4 bases at J; junction bases unmatched: 0. The germline V gene encodes CDR1 KGHSH and CDR2 LQKENI. The CDR3 spells CASSPDRNQPQHF. The CDR3 DNA reads as TGTGCCAGCTCACCGGACAGGAATCAGCCCCAGCATTTT.

This chain joins TRBV30 and TRBJ2-3; D assignment may be TRBD1 or TRBD2 (5 bases each). CDR1 and CDR2 (germline): GTSNPN, SVGIG (reference sequence). The ends were cut back, 0 bases at V and 0 bases at J, with 13 bases in the middle. The CDR3 has 16 residues. This CDR3 is CAWSVVRWGSTDTQYF. CDR3 DNA: TGTGCCTGGAGTGTCGTCCGGTGGGGGAGCACAGATACGCAGTATTTT.

V and J are TRBV30 and TRBJ2-1; 7 nucleotides agree with TRBD2. The CDR3 length is 15 residues. The V segment lost 1 base and the J segment 4 bases; nucleotides outside the gene matches: 7. In germline, CDR1 is GTSNPN, CDR2 SVGIG (reference sequence). The CDR3 nucleotides read TGTGCCTGGAGTGGAGCGGGCGGGAGTTACAATGAGCAGTTCTTC. This sequence encodes CAWSGAGGSYNEQFF.

This clone was observed a handful of times. The chain is built from TRBV18 and TRBJ1-6, with D perhaps matching TRBD1 (5 bases). The V end lost 3 bases, the J end lost 10 bases, and 16 bases lay between the germline ends. The CDR3 has 15 residues. Germline V gene sequence: CDR1 KGHSH, CDR2 LQKENI. The CDR3 region has the DNA TGTGCCAGCTCACCCCCAGGGTTGGGAATATCACCCCTCCACTTT. Translation: CASSPPGLGISPLHF.

Written as DNA, the CDR3 is TGTGCCAGCTCACCACGGCTAGCGCTGGAGAGGAGCGAGCAGTACTTC. Translation gives CASSPRLALERSEQYF. J is TRBJ2-7 and V is TRBV18, with D possibly being TRBD2 (6 bases). CDR3 length: 16 amino acids. CDR1 and CDR2 from the germline V gene are KGHSH and LQKENI. Trimming pared 1 base from V and 6 bases from J, leaving 19 bases between.

This clone was picked up one time. As DNA, the CDR3 is TGTGCCAGCAGCACGACCGGGACGTTGGTAACCCAGTACTTC. Amino acid sequence: CASSTTGTLVTQYF. This chain joins TRBV9 and TRBJ2-5, with D possibly being TRBD1 or TRBD2 (5 bases each). This CDR3 is 14 amino acids long. V lost 4 bases, J lost 8 bases, and 18 bases lay in between. CDR1 is SGDLS, CDR2 YYNGEE, per germline.

This clone has just a few counts. The chain employs TRBV5-4 and TRBJ2-3, with a possible D match to TRBD1 (5 bases). V lost 4 bases and J lost 0, with 9 bases in between. The germline V gene encodes CDR1 SGHNT and CDR2 YYREEE (reference sequence). There are 14 residues in the CDR3. CDR3 DNA sequence: TGTGCCAGCAGCCCGGACATGAGCACAGATACGCAGTATTTT. Translating it yields CASSPDMSTDTQYF.

This clone showed up just a few times. V is TRBV30 and J is TRBJ1-5; D is unclear. The V gene lost 2 bases and the J gene lost 7 bases, with 12 bases spanning the gap. CDR3 length: 13 residues. Germline assignment: CDR1 GTSNPN and CDR2 SVGIG (reference sequence). CDR3 DNA sequence: TGTGCCTGGAGTAGGTCAGTGGGACAGCCCCAGCATTTT. Its translation: CAWSRSVGQPQHF.

Points on this clone: Sequence at one end of the junction differs from germline and may be a read error. This chain connects TRBV5-4 to TRBJ1-6; D gene unclear. From germline, CDR1 is SGHNT and CDR2 YYREEE (reference sequence). This CDR3 is 15 amino acids long. CDR3 bases: TGTGCCAGCAGCCCCGACGGTTCCTTTAATTCACCCCTCCACTTT. This translates into CASSPDGSFNSPLHF. Full variable domain (outside the CDR3, taken from reference TRBV5-4 and TRBJ1-6): ETGVTQSPTHLIKTRGQQVTLRCSSQSGHNTVSWYQQALGQGPQFIFQYYREEENGRGNFPPRFSGLQFPNYSSELNVNALELDDSALYLCASSPDGSFNSPLHFGNGTRLTVT.

V usage is TRBV6-5 and J usage is TRBJ1-1; 9 positions match TRBD1. The J segment lost 9 bases and the V segment lost 7 bases, leaving 12 bases of the junction unmatched. This CDR3 spans 14 amino acids. Germline CDR1 reads MNHEY; CDR2 reads SVGAGI. CDR3 sequence (DNA): TGTGCCAGCACTTCCGGACAGGGGACTTTGAAAGCTTTCTTT. As protein: CASTSGQGTLKAFF.

The chain employs TRBV5-6 and TRBJ2-1, with D maybe TRBD2 (7 bases). The CDR3 is made up of 15 amino acids. Looked up from germline, CDR1 is SGHDT and CDR2 is YYEEEE. Deletions cut 4 bases from V and 2 bases from J, with 13 bases between. CDR3 amino acids: CASSPGGGAYNEQFF. CDR3 coding DNA: TGTGCCAGCAGCCCGGGGGGCGGTGCCTACAATGAGCAGTTCTTC.

A few counts support this clone. This chain links TRBV11-2 with TRBJ2-2, with unresolved D. Germline V gene sequence: CDR1 SGHAT, CDR2 FQNNGV. The CDR3 runs 13 residues. Trimming cost V 2 bases and J 1 base, with 2 bases left between them. CDR3 coding DNA: TGTGCCAGCAGCTTACAGAACACCGGGGAGCTGTTTTTT. Translated, it gives CASSLQNTGELFF.

The genes are TRBV6-5 and TRBJ2-7; 9 positions match TRBD2. The V gene's germline CDR1 is MNHEY and CDR2 SVGAGI. J lost 1 base, V lost 5 bases, and 3 bases had no gene match. The CDR3 contains 14 residues. The DNA for the CDR3 is TGTGCCAGCAGTATGGGACTAGCTTCCTACGAGCAGTACTTC. Translating gives CASSMGLASYEQYF.

The chain joins TRBV28 to TRBJ1-1; no firm D call. Trimming took off 6 bases at V and 4 bases at J, with 15 bases between the two ends. This CDR3 spans 14 amino acids. Germline V gene lookup returns CDR1 MDHEN and CDR2 SYDVKM. The CDR3 sequence: CASSSPRFVTEAFF. In DNA form, the CDR3 reads TGTGCCAGCAGCAGCCCCCGATTCGTCACTGAAGCTTTCTTT.

V and J are TRBV6-5 and TRBJ2-7, with 7 bases identical to TRBD2. V lost 7 bases and J lost 2; bases outside the gene matches: 8. The CDR3 covers 14 residues. Germline CDR1 is MNHEY and CDR2 is SVGAGI. DNA of the CDR3: TGTGCCAGCACCACCGGGGGAGGGGCCTACGAGCAGTACTTC. It is translated as CASTTGGGAYEQYF.

The rearrangement links TRBV6-5 to TRBJ1-1; D is possibly TRBD1 (5 bases). Germline V gene sequence: CDR1 MNHEY, CDR2 SVGAGI. The V and J ends lost 1 base and 1 base respectively, with 10 bases between them. The CDR3 contains 15 residues. CDR3 residues: CASSYYGGGNTEAFF. In nucleotides, the CDR3 is TGTGCCAGCAGTTACTATGGGGGGGGGAACACTGAAGCTTTCTTT.

A note on this clone: Other DNA sequences in the sample encode the same CDR3. V is TRBV20-1 and J is TRBJ2-7, with D maybe TRBD2 (5 bases). The CDR3 contains 11 residues. The ends were cut back, 6 bases at V and 0 bases at J, with 6 bases in the middle. Germline V CDR1 and CDR2: DFQATT, SNEGSKA (reference sequence). CDR3 sequence (DNA): TGCAGTGCGGGAGACTCCTACGAGCAGTACTTC. Translating gives CSAGDSYEQYF.

V gene TRBV19 combines with J gene TRBJ1-2, with 9 bases that match TRBD1. CDR3 length: 15 residues. Germline assignment: CDR1 LNHDA and CDR2 SQIVND (reference sequence). V lost 8 bases to trimming and J lost 4 bases; unmatched junction nucleotides: 11. As DNA, the CDR3 is TGTGCCAGTGACGACGGGAGACAGGGGGTCTATGGCTACACCTTC. Encoded protein: CASDDGRQGVYGYTF.

This clone was detected only once. The chain has TRBV19 and TRBJ1-1, with a possible D match to TRBD1 (6 bases). The germline gives CDR1 LNHDA, CDR2 SQIVND (reference sequence). The CDR3 is 17 residues long. Trimming removed 5 bases from V and 0 bases from J, with 19 bases in between. The CDR3 nucleotides are TGTGCCAGTAGTCCCCGTCCCGAGGGGGGGTTGAACACTGAAGCTTTCTTT. It translates to CASSPRPEGGLNTEAFF.

This chain uses TRBV7-2 with TRBJ2-7; 11 bases are shared with TRBD1. V lost 5 bases, J lost 3 bases, and 6 bases stayed unmatched. The CDR3 extends over 15 amino acids. Per germline, CDR1 SGHTA and CDR2 FQGNSA. CDR3 loop: CASSTSGQGVYEQYF. CDR3 nucleotide sequence: TGTGCCAGCAGCACCTCGGGACAGGGGGTCTACGAGCAGTACTTC.

The rearrangement links TRBV5-5 to TRBJ2-4; D gene unclear. V was trimmed by 9 bases and J by 0 bases, leaving 10 bases between them. CDR3 size: 13 residues. The V gene's germline CDR1 is SGHKS and CDR2 YYEKEE (reference sequence). The CDR3 reads CATPRLAKNIQYF. The CDR3, as DNA: TGTGCCACCCCGCGCCTAGCCAAAAACATTCAGTACTTC.